The entry below describes one T cell receptor beta chain. Its antigen remains unknown. The sample comes from a study of T-cell reconstitution after alpha-beta-depleted transplantation in children. The CDR3 totals 14 residues. Trimming took 4 bases from V and 5 from J; bases not matched to a gene: 6. Germline V gene sequence: CDR1 SGHRS, CDR2 YFSETQ. Researchers prepared the TCRbeta library using unique molecular identifiers, the study reports. TCRdb recomputed calls from the PCR reads with MiXCR, one row per CDR3 protein. The data show roughly 110,000 distinct CDR3 sequences, approximately 10% seen once. Study results and limitations: Surviving thymic progenitors and recipient T cells were the source of high TCRbeta diversity at day 60 in some patients.

The sample in question was PBMCs, obtained before TCRalphabeta/CD19-depleted stem cell transplant. The receptor was derived from a boy between 2 and 10 years old with acute lymphoblastic leukemia, due to receive a stem cell transplant. This chain links TRBV5-1 with TRBJ2-7; TRBD1 matches at 10 bases. CDR3 protein: CASSLRQGADEQYF. The CDR3 bases are TGCGCCAGCAGCCTTCGACAGGGGGCGGACGAGCAGTACTTC.